These 18 T cell receptor beta chains originate from one sample sequenced in a study of cytomegalovirus exposure and HLA in healthy donors. Data came from immunoSEQ multiplex PCR; TCRdb stores just in-frame clones and leaves some out. The repertoire holds about 66,000 clones, with approximately 96% as singletons. Sample: PBMCs. These receptor sequences come from a woman aged 18-29 years in good health and CMV-seropositive.

This sequence joins TRBV7-8 and TRBJ1-1; 7 bases match TRBD1. Trimming took 5 bases from V and 10 from J; bases not matched to a gene: 7. From germline, CDR1 is SGHVS and CDR2 FQNEAQ. This CDR3 spans 12 amino acids. For the CDR3, the DNA is TGTGCCAGCAGCCCCCAGGGGGTAGGAGCTTTCTTT. Amino acids: CASSPQGVGAFF.

The gene calls are TRBV9 and TRBJ2-1, with 8 bases lining up with TRBD2. CDR1 is SGDLS and CDR2 is YYNGEE in the germline V gene. This CDR3 region has 17 residues. Germline trimming cut 3 bases from V and 5 bases from J; bases unmatched to any gene: 13. CDR3 sequence: CASSAPISGIGDNEQFF. CDR3 sequence (DNA): TGTGCCAGCAGCGCACCCATTAGCGGGATCGGGGACAATGAGCAGTTCTTC.

V and J are TRBV2 and TRBJ2-2, with a weak D call TRBD2 (5 bases). CDR1 and CDR2 (germline): SNHLY, FYNNEI. This CDR3 region has 15 residues. Trimming stripped 2 bases from V and 6 bases from J, with 13 bases between. In nucleotides, the CDR3 is TGTGCCAGCAGTGAATGTCACCTGGGAGCCGGGGAGCTGTTTTTT. It translates to CASSECHLGAGELFF.

This chain links TRBV7-8 with TRBJ2-1, with 13 bases fitting TRBD2. CDR3 length: 16 residues. V shed 5 bases and J 8 bases; nucleotides not matched to a gene: 9. Germline values: CDR1 SGHVS, CDR2 FQNEAQ. CDR3 coding DNA: TGTGCCAGCAGCCCTGAACTAGCGGGAGGGCCTTATGAGCAGTTCTTC. Translating it yields CASSPELAGGPYEQFF.

The rearrangement uses TRBV29-1 and TRBJ2-6; 7 nucleotides agree with TRBD1. This CDR3 contains 16 residues. J was trimmed by 1 base and V by 1 base; bases with no gene match: 4. The germline V gene encodes CDR1 SQVTM and CDR2 ANQGSEA. The CDR3 is CSVEGRTGSGANVLTF. CDR3 nucleotide sequence: TGCAGCGTTGAAGGGCGGACAGGATCTGGGGCCAACGTCCTGACTTTC.

This clone was recorded a few times. V is TRBV5-4 and J is TRBJ2-7; possibly TRBD1 for D (6 bases). CDR3 size: 15 residues. CDR1 and CDR2 (germline): SGHNT, YYREEE (reference sequence). Trimming removed 4 bases at V and 2 bases at J, with 16 bases between. Written as DNA, the CDR3 is TGTGCCAGCAGCCAGCCGGGACAATCTGCCTACGAGCAGTACTTC. Translated, it gives CASSQPGQSAYEQYF.

The CDR3 DNA follows: TGCGCCAGCAGCTCGAATAAACTAGCGGTAACAGATACGCAGTATTTT. This sequence encodes CASSSNKLAVTDTQYF. The chain has TRBV5-1 and TRBJ2-3, with TRBD2 matching 8 bases. The CDR3 consists of 16 residues. The V gene's germline CDR1 is SGHRS and CDR2 YFSETQ. Trimming cost V 3 bases and J 3 bases; bases outside gene matches: 9.

V is TRBV11-2 and J is TRBJ2-7, with D possibly matching TRBD2 (6 bases). V lost 1 base, J lost 5 bases, and 6 bases lay in between. The CDR3 sequence is 12 residues long. In germline, CDR1 is SGHAT, CDR2 FQNNGV. CDR3: CASSLGGNEQYF. The CDR3 region has the DNA TGTGCCAGCAGCTTAGGCGGGAACGAGCAGTACTTC. The variable domain in full, with the rest retrieved from reference TRBV11-2 and TRBJ2-7, is EAGVAQSPRYKIIEKRQSVAFWCNPISGHATLYWYQQILGQGPKLLIQFQNNGVVDDSQLPKDRFSAERLKGVDSTLKIQPAKLEDSAVYLCASSLGGNEQYFGPGTRLTVT.

The chain couples TRBV10-3 to TRBJ1-2; 8 bases align to TRBD1. The J segment lost 2 bases and the V segment lost 2 bases, leaving 4 bases of the junction unmatched. CDR1 ENHRY and CDR2 SYGVKD come from the germline V gene. CDR3 length: 15 amino acids. Here the CDR3 reads CAISEMTGENYGYTF. CDR3 DNA sequence: TGTGCCATCAGTGAGATGACAGGGGAAAACTATGGCTACACCTTC.

The V and J genes are TRBV30 and TRBJ2-3, with 8 bases that match TRBD1. The CDR3 covers 15 residues. From germline, CDR1 is GTSNPN and CDR2 SVGIG (reference sequence). Germline trimming cut 2 bases from V and 6 bases from J; bases unmatched to any gene: 10. CDR3 amino acids: CAWSNIQGASDTQYF. CDR3 in DNA: TGTGCCTGGAGTAATATCCAGGGGGCGTCGGATACGCAGTATTTT.

The V and J genes are TRBV9 and TRBJ2-7; D is perhaps TRBD2 (6 bases). Germline CDR1 is SGDLS and CDR2 is YYNGEE. The germline V and J ends were trimmed by 0 bases and 0 bases, with 10 bases remaining between them. CDR3 length: 15 residues. CDR3 sequence reads: CASSVGWEASYEQYF. Here the CDR3 DNA reads TGTGCCAGCAGCGTAGGGTGGGAGGCCTCCTACGAGCAGTACTTC. The variable domain in full, completed from reference TRBV9 and TRBJ2-7, reads DSGVTQTPKHLITATGQRVTLRCSPRSGDLSVYWYQQSLDQGLQFLIQYYNGEERAKGNILERFSAQQFPDLHSELNLSSLELGDSALYFCASSVGWEASYEQYFGPGTRLTVT.

The sample holds one count of this clone. J is TRBJ2-5 and V is TRBV29-1, with 7 bases lining up with TRBD1. The length of the CDR3 is 15 residues. The germline gives CDR1 SQVTM, CDR2 ANQGSEA. V shed 2 bases, J shed 2 bases, and the junction held 8 bases outside the gene matches. Here the CDR3 DNA reads TGCAGCGTTGAACCCTTTGACAGGGAACAAGAGACCCAGTACTTC. Its protein product is CSVEPFDREQETQYF.

The chain has TRBV7-9 and TRBJ2-2; 11 bases agree with TRBD2. The V segment lost 1 base and the J segment 7 bases; nucleotides outside the gene matches: 11. The germline V gene has CDR1 SEHNR and CDR2 FQNEAQ (reference sequence). This CDR3 is 18 amino acids long. The CDR3 DNA is TGTGCCAGCAGCTTAGTGACCCTAGCGGGAGGTCGCATCGGGGAGCTGTTTTTT. The encoded protein is CASSLVTLAGGRIGELFF.

CDR3 sequence reads: CASSLVDNYGYTF. The CDR3 nucleotides are TGCGCCAGCAGCTTGGTAGATAACTATGGCTACACCTTC. The chain combines TRBV5-1 with TRBJ1-2; no clear D gene. V was clipped by 0 bases and J by 1 base, with 4 bases between them. The CDR3 loop spans 13 amino acids. Per the germline V gene, CDR1 is SGHRS and CDR2 is YFSETQ.

The V gene is TRBV5-6, the J gene TRBJ1-5; the D gene is possibly TRBD1 (5 bases). V shed 0 bases and J shed 3 bases, with 10 bases lying between them. The CDR3 loop spans 15 amino acids. Germline CDR1 SGHDT, CDR2 YYEEEE. The CDR3 here is CASSLGQGYNQPQHF. The CDR3 DNA is TGTGCCAGCAGCTTGGGGCAGGGCTACAATCAGCCCCAGCATTTT.

This rearrangement joins TRBV29-1 to TRBJ2-5; D is undetermined. Per germline, CDR1 SQVTM and CDR2 ANQGSEA. V was shortened by 4 bases and J by 2 bases, with 8 bases between the two germline ends. The CDR3 is made up of 12 amino acids. The CDR3 loop reads CSVVTGQETQYF. Written as DNA, the CDR3 is TGCAGCGTTGTGACGGGTCAAGAGACCCAGTACTTC. The full variable domain, completed using reference TRBV29-1 and TRBJ2-5, is SAVISQKPSRDICQRGTSLTIQCQVDSQVTMMFWYRQQPGQSLTLIATANQGSEATYESGFVIDKFPISRPNLTFSTLTVSNMSPEDSSIYLCSVVTGQETQYFGPGTRLLVL.

The chain is built from TRBV19 and TRBJ1-1; D is possibly TRBD1 (6 bases). The V gene lost 5 bases and the J gene lost 1 base, with 11 bases spanning the gap. The CDR3 has 14 residues. Germline CDR1 LNHDA, CDR2 SQIVND (reference sequence). CDR3 amino acids: CASSAQGRNTEAFF. The CDR3 nucleotides read TGTGCCAGTAGTGCTCAGGGGAGGAACACTGAAGCTTTCTTT.

The rearrangement joins TRBV27 to TRBJ2-7; D is perhaps TRBD2 (7 bases). Trimming stripped 4 bases from V and 6 bases from J, with 19 bases between. There are 15 residues in the CDR3. Per the germline V gene, CDR1 is MNHEY and CDR2 is SMNVEV (reference sequence). CDR3 loop: CASSSPGGGAVEQYF. The CDR3 DNA is TGTGCCAGCAGTTCCCCGGGTGGGGGGGCAGTCGAGCAGTACTTC.